These 26 T cell receptor beta chains were sequenced from one sample in a study of blood T cell repertoires in COVID-19. Repertoires were generated with immunoSEQ multiplex PCR, while TCRdb's copy carries only in-frame clones and drops some. The sample has roughly 300,000 clones, 80% to 90% seen once. Sequencing input: peripheral blood. These receptor sequences come from a woman between 45 and 65 years old who had recovered from COVID-19.

The chain is built from TRBV10-3 and TRBJ2-5, with D tentatively TRBD1 (5 bases). Germline V gene lookup returns CDR1 ENHRY and CDR2 SYGVKD. With 11 bases removed from V and 5 bases from J, the gap between germline ends came to 21 bases. The CDR3 has 14 amino acids. The CDR3 DNA follows: TGTGCCGTCTCCTGGGGCCTATCCCGGGAGACCCAGTACTTC. This sequence encodes CAVSWGLSRETQYF.

The chain combines TRBV5-5 with TRBJ2-3; 11 nucleotides line up with TRBD1. V shed 4 bases, J shed 5 bases, and the junction held 3 bases outside the gene matches. Germline V CDR1 and CDR2: SGHKS, YYEKEE (reference sequence). CDR3 size: 14 residues. DNA for the CDR3: TGTGCCAGCAGCCGGGACAGGGGGAGAGATACGCAGTATTTT. Its protein is CASSRDRGRDTQYF.

The genes are TRBV5-4 and TRBJ2-2; D is unclear. CDR3 length: 15 amino acids. Germline V gene sequence: CDR1 SGHNT, CDR2 YYREEE (reference sequence). Trimming took 4 bases from V and 0 from J, leaving 10 bases between them. The DNA of the CDR3 is TGTGCCAGCAGCCTTCAGGCTGCGAACACCGGGGAGCTGTTTTTT. Its translation: CASSLQAANTGELFF.

This chain links TRBV3-1 (or the pseudogene TRBV3-2) with TRBJ2-1; 8 nucleotides agree with TRBD2. V was pared by 4 bases and J by 5 bases, with 13 bases of the junction left unmatched. The CDR3 has 17 residues. CDR1 LGHDT and CDR2 YNNKEL come from the germline V gene (reference sequence). This CDR3 is CASSLYGLALNHNEQFF. The CDR3 region has the DNA TGTGCCAGCAGCCTTTACGGACTAGCCCTAAATCACAATGAGCAGTTCTTC.

J is TRBJ1-5 and V is TRBV7-2, with D tentatively TRBD1 (6 bases). Per germline, CDR1 SGHTA and CDR2 FQGNSA. The CDR3 runs 15 residues. The V gene lost 0 bases and the J gene lost 1 base, with 7 bases spanning the gap. CDR3 amino acids: CASSLAGTSNQPQHF. DNA for the CDR3: TGTGCCAGCAGCTTAGCGGGGACAAGCAATCAGCCCCAGCATTTT.

The V and J genes are TRBV4-3 and TRBJ2-7, with 12 bases lining up with TRBD2. This CDR3 comprises 18 residues. In germline, CDR1 is LGHNA, CDR2 YSLEER. The V and J ends lost 0 bases and 4 bases, in that order; junction bases with no gene match: 10. This CDR3 is CASSQDGLAGGQSYEQYF. In nucleotides, the CDR3 is TGCGCCAGCAGCCAAGATGGCCTAGCGGGAGGGCAGTCGTACGAGCAGTACTTC.

This sequence joins TRBV6-2 or TRBV6-3 and TRBJ1-5; D might be TRBD1 (5 bases). This CDR3 region has 11 residues. Germline lookup yields CDR1 MNHEY and CDR2 SVGEGT. The V end lost 5 bases, the J end lost 10 bases, and 9 bases lay between the germline ends. The CDR3 DNA reads as TGTGCCAGCAGTCAGGGAGGCCCCCAGCATTTT. The encoded protein is CASSQGGPQHF.

The chain combines TRBV4-3 with TRBJ2-7; 11 nucleotides align to TRBD1. Germline V CDR1 and CDR2: LGHNA, YSLEER. This CDR3 has 15 amino acids. Losses at the gene ends were 0 bases for V and 12 bases for J; bases not matched to a gene: 10. The CDR3 region has the DNA TGCGCCAGCAGCCAAGATCGCGGACAGGGGGCCTCTCCGTACTTC. Protein product: CASSQDRGQGASPYF.

This chain connects TRBV27 to TRBJ1-3; the D gene is possibly TRBD1 (6 bases). Germline lookup yields CDR1 MNHEY and CDR2 SMNVEV (reference sequence). The germline V and J ends were trimmed by 8 bases and 2 bases, with 22 bases remaining between them. The CDR3 covers 17 residues. This CDR3 is CASRKVGAWVPGNTIYF. The CDR3 DNA reads as TGTGCCAGCCGAAAGGTGGGGGCGTGGGTTCCTGGAAACACCATATATTTT.

This clone was found once. The V and J genes are TRBV28 and TRBJ1-2; no firm D call. Trimming stripped 7 bases from V and 6 bases from J, with 12 bases between. The germline V gene encodes CDR1 MDHEN and CDR2 SYDVKM. The CDR3 covers 12 residues. Written as DNA, the CDR3 is TGTGCCAGCACCACGACACCGAATGGCTACACCTTC. This sequence encodes CASTTTPNGYTF.

The chain recombines TRBV28 with TRBJ2-3, with 12 bases lining up with TRBD2. The trim removed 2 bases at V and 7 bases at J, leaving 4 bases unmatched. This CDR3 contains 15 residues. Germline CDR1 MDHEN, CDR2 SYDVKM. CDR3 residues: CASSLASGGDNTQYF. The CDR3 coding sequence is TGTGCCAGCAGTTTAGCTAGCGGGGGGGACAATACGCAGTATTTT.

The chain joins TRBV18 to TRBJ2-7, with no clear D. V was trimmed by 2 bases and J by 2 bases, leaving 10 bases between them. CDR3 length: 14 amino acids. From germline, CDR1 is KGHSH and CDR2 LQKENI. This CDR3 is CASSPAHSPYEQYF. The CDR3 DNA reads TGTGCCAGCTCACCAGCACATTCTCCCTACGAGCAGTACTTC.

V and J are TRBV7-9 and TRBJ1-2, with 8 bases identical to TRBD1. Germline V CDR1 and CDR2: SEHNR, FQNEAQ (reference sequence). This CDR3 has 15 residues. Unmatched junction bases numbered 11, after V lost 5 bases and J lost 6 bases. The CDR3: CASSGGTGEIHGYTF. The DNA for the CDR3 is TGTGCCAGCAGCGGAGGGACAGGAGAAATTCATGGCTACACCTTC.

J is TRBJ2-2 and V is TRBV9; D possibly corresponds to TRBD1 (5 bases). The CDR3 runs 15 residues. The V and J ends lost 4 bases and 0 bases respectively, with 10 bases between them. CDR1 is SGDLS and CDR2 is YYNGEE in the germline V gene. This chain's CDR3 is CASSRRQTNTGELFF. CDR3 nucleotides: TGTGCCAGCAGCCGCCGACAGACGAACACCGGGGAGCTGTTTTTT.

At least ten counts were recorded for this clone. V usage is TRBV11-2 and J usage is TRBJ2-3, with TRBD2 matching over 12 bases. V dropped 6 bases and J dropped 8; count of bases not matched to a gene: 6. The CDR3 is made up of 14 amino acids. Germline V lookup: CDR1 SGHAT, CDR2 FQNNGV. The CDR3 nucleotides are TGTGCCAGCAGTCCGACTAGCGGGAGTAGTACGCAGTATTTT. Residues: CASSPTSGSSTQYF.

The count of this clone is one. This chain links TRBV11-2 with TRBJ1-4; tentative D call: TRBD1 (5 bases). Germline V gene lookup returns CDR1 SGHAT and CDR2 FQNNGV. There are 15 residues in the CDR3. Trimming cost V 8 bases and J 4 bases, with 17 bases left between them. CDR3 DNA sequence: TGTGCCAGCTGGGACTCGGGTCCAGGTAATGAAAAACTGTTTTTT. Translating it yields CASWDSGPGNEKLFF.

The chain employs TRBV19 and TRBJ1-5; no clear D gene. The germline gives CDR1 LNHDA, CDR2 SQIVND (reference sequence). Deletions cut 3 bases from V and 5 bases from J, with 14 bases between. The length of the CDR3 is 15 residues. The CDR3 region is CASSIQVGEDQPQHF. CDR3 DNA sequence: TGTGCCAGTAGTATTCAAGTCGGAGAGGATCAGCCCCAGCATTTT.

The chain joins TRBV19 to TRBJ2-3; 12 bases map to TRBD2. The germline V gene has CDR1 LNHDA and CDR2 SQIVND (reference sequence). Losses at the gene ends were 5 bases for V and 7 bases for J; bases not matched to a gene: 7. The CDR3 has 15 residues. CDR3 in DNA: TGTGCCAGTAGTGAAGGACTAGCGGGGATTTATACGCAGTATTTT. Amino acid sequence: CASSEGLAGIYTQYF.

This clone was counted once. The rearrangement links TRBV29-1 to TRBJ1-3, with a possible D match to TRBD1 (6 bases). Germline V lookup: CDR1 SQVTM, CDR2 ANQGSEA. The V end was cut by 5 bases, the J end by 4 bases, with 12 bases between. This CDR3 spans 13 amino acids. The CDR3 is CSVQQGLGNTIYF. The DNA of the CDR3 is TGCAGCGTTCAACAGGGATTGGGAAACACCATATATTTT. The entire variable domain, with the rest obtained from reference TRBV29-1 and TRBJ1-3, is as follows: SAVISQKPSRDICQRGTSLTIQCQVDSQVTMMFWYRQQPGQSLTLIATANQGSEATYESGFVIDKFPISRPNLTFSTLTVSNMSPEDSSIYLCSVQQGLGNTIYFGEGSWLTVV.

This clone has only one observation. V is TRBV25-1 and J is TRBJ1-4; D not resolved. V was pared by 11 bases and J by 8 bases, with 18 bases between. The CDR3 has 13 residues. Germline V CDR1 and CDR2: MGHDK, SYGVNS. CDR3 sequence: CASTGNSWEKLFF. Written as DNA, the CDR3 is TGTGCCTCCACGGGAAACAGCTGGGAAAAACTGTTTTTT.

This clone has just one count. The chain recombines TRBV30 with TRBJ1-1; D gene ambiguous. Trimming removed 4 bases at V and 0 bases at J, with 6 bases between. This CDR3 spans 12 amino acids. Per germline, CDR1 GTSNPN and CDR2 SVGIG (reference sequence). CDR3 sequence: CAWNGMNTEAFF. CDR3 nucleotide sequence: TGTGCCTGGAATGGCATGAACACTGAAGCTTTCTTT.

The gene calls are TRBV7-9 and TRBJ2-1; tentative D call: TRBD2 (6 bases). The germline V and J ends were trimmed by 4 bases and 0 bases, with 16 bases remaining between them. The germline CDR1 and CDR2 sequences are SEHNR and FQNEAQ (reference sequence). CDR3 size: 17 residues. The CDR3 spells CASSSPGLWSSYNEQFF. As DNA, the CDR3 is TGTGCCAGCAGCTCACCGGGACTTTGGAGCTCCTACAATGAGCAGTTCTTC.

The rearrangement links TRBV6-1 to TRBJ2-2, with D tentatively TRBD1 (6 bases). The CDR3 is 15 amino acids. Trimming left V 2 bases short and J 6 bases short, with 13 bases between. Germline values: CDR1 MNHNS, CDR2 SASEGT. The CDR3 sequence is CASSETRQGPGELFF. CDR3 nucleotides: TGTGCCAGCAGTGAAACCAGGCAGGGGCCCGGGGAGCTGTTTTTT.

The chain couples TRBV7-2 to TRBJ2-7; maybe TRBD1 (5 bases). V lost 2 bases to trimming and J lost 7 bases, with 12 bases between them. The germline V gene encodes CDR1 SGHTA and CDR2 FQGNSA. The CDR3 consists of 13 residues. The CDR3 sequence: CASSLFRVQEQYF. CDR3 in DNA: TGTGCCAGCAGCTTATTCAGGGTCCAGGAGCAGTACTTC.

CDR3 region: CASSSSTGELFF. CDR3 sequence (DNA): TGTGCCAGTAGTAGTTCTACCGGGGAGCTGTTTTTT. The rearrangement uses TRBV19 and TRBJ2-2; D ambiguous. Germline V lookup: CDR1 LNHDA, CDR2 SQIVND (reference sequence). The length of the CDR3 is 12 residues. V was cut by 4 bases and J by 5 bases, with 5 bases left in between.

This clone was counted between two and nine times. This chain links TRBV6-5 with TRBJ1-1; 7 bases agree with TRBD1. The V gene end was trimmed by 6 bases and the J gene end by 2 bases; junction bases not matched to a gene: 9. The CDR3 covers 15 residues. Germline CDR1 is MNHEY and CDR2 is SVGAGI. The CDR3 here is CASSPSTGTNTEAFF. The CDR3 nucleotides read TGTGCCAGCAGCCCATCGACAGGGACCAACACTGAAGCTTTCTTT.